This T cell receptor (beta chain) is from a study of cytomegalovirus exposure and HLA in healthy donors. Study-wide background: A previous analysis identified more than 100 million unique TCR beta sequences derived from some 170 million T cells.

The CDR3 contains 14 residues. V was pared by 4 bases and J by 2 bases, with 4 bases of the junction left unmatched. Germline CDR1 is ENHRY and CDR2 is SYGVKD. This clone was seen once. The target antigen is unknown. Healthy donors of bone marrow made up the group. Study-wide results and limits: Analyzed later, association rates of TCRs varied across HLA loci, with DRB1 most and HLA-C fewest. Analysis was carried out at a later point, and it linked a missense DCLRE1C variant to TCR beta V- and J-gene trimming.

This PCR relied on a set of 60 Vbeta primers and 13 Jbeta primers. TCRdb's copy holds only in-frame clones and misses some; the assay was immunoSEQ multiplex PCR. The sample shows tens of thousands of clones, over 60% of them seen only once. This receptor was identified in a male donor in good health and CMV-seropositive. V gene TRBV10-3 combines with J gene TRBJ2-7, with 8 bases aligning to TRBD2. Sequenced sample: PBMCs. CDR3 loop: CAISVGTRAYEQYF. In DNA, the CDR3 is TGTGCCATCAGTGTAGGGACTAGAGCCTACGAGCAGTACTTC.